This T cell receptor (beta chain) was observed in a study of identical twins. There are many counts of this clonotype. Germline V CDR1 and CDR2: MDHEN, SYDVKM. The CDR3 is made up of 14 amino acids. Germline trimming cut 5 bases from V and 3 bases from J; bases unmatched to any gene: 3. From the 5' RACE reads, TCRdb called clonotypes with MiXCR, one entry per CDR3 protein. The table includes about 660,000 distinct CDR3 sequences, approximately 9% detected once. These same data were also listed under a study on yellow fever vaccine responses in identical twins.

Sequenced: PBMCs. The TCR sequence derives from a woman in her late teens or twenties in good health. The rearrangement links TRBV28 to TRBJ2-1; the match to TRBD2 covers 8 bases. CDR3 region: CASSSGGLYNEQFF. Here the CDR3 DNA reads TGTGCCAGCAGTAGCGGGGGCCTCTACAATGAGCAGTTCTTC.